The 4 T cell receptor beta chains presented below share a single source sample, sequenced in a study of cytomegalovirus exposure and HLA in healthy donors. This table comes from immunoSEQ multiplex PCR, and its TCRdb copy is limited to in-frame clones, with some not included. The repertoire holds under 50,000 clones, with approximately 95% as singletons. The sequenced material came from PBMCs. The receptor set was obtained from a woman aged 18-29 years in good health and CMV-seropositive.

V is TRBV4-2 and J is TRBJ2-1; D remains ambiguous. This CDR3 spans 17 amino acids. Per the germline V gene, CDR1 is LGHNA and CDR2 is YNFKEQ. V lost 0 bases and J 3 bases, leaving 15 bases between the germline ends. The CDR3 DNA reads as TGTGCCAGCAGCCAAGAGGTTCGCGGCATAAACTACAATGAGCAGTTCTTC. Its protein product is CASSQEVRGINYNEQFF.

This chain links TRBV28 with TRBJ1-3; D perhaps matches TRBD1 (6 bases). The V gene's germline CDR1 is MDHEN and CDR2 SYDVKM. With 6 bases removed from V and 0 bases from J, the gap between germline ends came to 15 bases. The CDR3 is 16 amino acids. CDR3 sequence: CASSDLGGHSGNTIYF. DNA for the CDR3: TGTGCCAGCAGCGACCTGGGGGGGCACTCTGGAAACACCATATATTTT.

The CDR3 DNA follows: TGTGCCACCAGCATCGACAGGGTCAACAATGAGCAGTTCTTC. This sequence encodes CATSIDRVNNEQFF. The chain combines TRBV15 with TRBJ2-1; TRBD1 matches at 7 bases. The CDR3 has 14 residues. Germline CDR1 is LNHNV and CDR2 is YYDKDF (reference sequence). Trimming removed 4 bases from V and 5 bases from J; junction bases left unmatched: 5.

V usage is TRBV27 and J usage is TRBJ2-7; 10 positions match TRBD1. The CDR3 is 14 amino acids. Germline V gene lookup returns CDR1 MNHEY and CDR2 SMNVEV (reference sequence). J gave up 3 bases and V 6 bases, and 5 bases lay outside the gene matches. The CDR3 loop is CASSKDRGSYEQYF. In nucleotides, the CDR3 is TGTGCCAGCAGCAAGGACAGGGGGAGCTACGAGCAGTACTTC.